Presented here are 9 T cell receptor beta chains from one specimen sequenced in a study of blood T cell repertoires in COVID-19. Profiled with immunoSEQ multiplex PCR; TCRdb holds only in-frame clones, not every one. The table includes about 260,000 clones, around 83% detected once. Sequencing input: peripheral blood. The receptors shown here come from a man aged 18-30 years with active or convalescent COVID-19.

The rearrangement joins TRBV28 to TRBJ1-4; 7 bases are a match to TRBD1. From germline, CDR1 is MDHEN and CDR2 SYDVKM. V shed 3 bases, J shed 10 bases, and the junction held 11 bases outside the gene matches. The CDR3 has 15 residues. The CDR3 reads CASSFSDHRGGKLFF. The DNA of the CDR3 is TGTGCCAGCAGTTTCTCCGACCACAGGGGCGGAAAACTGTTTTTT.

The rearrangement links TRBV29-1 to TRBJ1-4, with 8 bases matching TRBD1. Germline V gives CDR1 SQVTM, CDR2 ANQGSEA. V shed 7 bases, J shed 7 bases, and the junction held 5 bases outside the gene matches. CDR3 length equals 12 residues. This CDR3 is CSALTGGEKLFF. CDR3 DNA: TGCAGCGCTCTCACAGGGGGTGAAAAACTGTTTTTT.

V is TRBV9 and J is TRBJ2-5, with D possibly being TRBD2 (6 bases). The CDR3 is 16 residues long. V lost 1 base and J 4 bases, leaving 17 bases between the germline ends. Per germline, CDR1 SGDLS and CDR2 YYNGEE. The CDR3 spells CASSVSPGAHGETQYF. CDR3 DNA sequence: TGTGCCAGCAGCGTATCACCGGGAGCACATGGAGAGACCCAGTACTTC.

This chain connects TRBV5-6 to TRBJ1-2; TRBD1 matches 7 bases. After removal of 4 bases from V and 5 bases from J, the junction contained 5 bases not matched to a gene. CDR3 size: 13 residues. CDR1 is SGHDT, CDR2 YYEEEE, per germline. CDR3 coding DNA: TGTGCCAGCAGCGCGGGGACAGAGTATGGCTACACCTTC. It yields the protein CASSAGTEYGYTF. Variable domain in full (rest from reference TRBV5-6 and TRBJ1-2): DAGVTQSPTHLIKTRGQQVTLRCSPKSGHDTVSWYQQALGQGPQFIFQYYEEEERQRGNFPDRFSGHQFPNYSSELNVNALLLGDSALYLCASSAGTEYGYTFGSGTRLTVV.

The chain employs TRBV7-6 and TRBJ1-5; weak D call: TRBD1 (6 bases). V lost 5 bases and J 4 bases, leaving 15 bases between the germline ends. From germline, CDR1 is SGHVS and CDR2 FNYEAQ. The CDR3 runs 15 residues. The CDR3 coding sequence is TGTGCCAGCAGCAAATCCGGACAGACTAATCAGCCCCAGCATTTT. The encoded protein is CASSKSGQTNQPQHF.

The chain carries TRBV15 and TRBJ2-7; a possible D gene is TRBD2 (6 bases). V lost 9 bases and J lost 0, with 15 bases in between. In germline, CDR1 is LNHNV, CDR2 YYDKDF (reference sequence). This CDR3 has 14 amino acids. The CDR3 loop reads CATARRADSYEQYF. The CDR3 DNA reads as TGTGCCACGGCCCGGAGGGCCGACTCCTACGAGCAGTACTTC.

The chain recombines TRBV18 with TRBJ1-2; TRBD1 matches 7 bases. V was clipped by 3 bases and J by 1 base; unmatched bases: 2. CDR3 length: 14 residues. Germline assignment: CDR1 KGHSH and CDR2 LQKENI. The CDR3 coding sequence is TGTGCCAGCTCACCCGGGACAGATAACTATGGCTACACCTTC. This gives the protein CASSPGTDNYGYTF.

The genes are TRBV15 and TRBJ2-1; 7 positions agree with TRBD2. The CDR3 runs 15 residues. CDR1 is LNHNV, CDR2 YYDKDF, per germline (reference sequence). The junction had 4 bases not matched to a gene; V was cut back by 0 bases and J by 5 bases. The CDR3 coding sequence is TGTGCCACCAGCAGAGAGCTAGCGGAAAACAATGAGCAGTTCTTC. Translated: CATSRELAENNEQFF.

V is TRBV29-1 and J is TRBJ1-5, with 7 bases lining up with TRBD1. Germline CDR1 is SQVTM and CDR2 is ANQGSEA. CDR3 length equals 10 residues. The V and J ends lost 7 bases and 6 bases, in that order; junction bases with no gene match: 0. The CDR3 loop is CSDRGQPQHF. As DNA, the CDR3 is TGCAGCGACAGGGGTCAGCCCCAGCATTTT.